This T cell receptor beta chain was recovered during a study of shared clonotypes between healthy human individuals (dated by TCRdb to about 2020). Looking at the study overall: A couple of women and a few men aged 18 to 49 years were included in the cohort. For each donor, three plates each were used for CD4 naive and CD4 memory, two plates were used for CD8 naive, and one plate was used for CD8 memory. Blood TCR repertoires of roughly 5 healthy adults were deeply sequenced to estimate repertoire size and the extent of clonotype sharing between individuals. Different laboratories and diverse techniques were used to prepare libraries and sequence TCR repertoires, to increase sequencing depth and limit assay-specific biases. Between about 0.9 and 8.9 billion PBMCs per donor were obtained by leukapheresis. The paper's findings and limits, for the study overall: When a few donors were compared, the shared fraction of clonotypes was 5% to 6.5% for naive CD4, around 3.6% for naive CD8, about 2.4% for memory CD4, and 0.4% for memory CD8. Sampling was limited to blood, and TCR repertoires in tissue likely differ from TCR repertoires in blood. Incomplete sequencing was indicated by rarefaction of sorted-subset datasets, despite the large sequencing depth. Higher generation probabilities were observed for clonotypes shared by all four sorted-subset donors than for non-shared clonotypes. Because the study included a small number of donors, the genetic and exposure-history diversity represented was limited. Pairwise subsampling led to the expectation that sequencing depth would affect the degree of clonotype sharing among donors. Estimated clonotype richness was generally larger for naive than for memory subsets.

Using the deep immunoSEQ assay, multiplex PCR amplified TCR CDR3 regions from genomic DNA. Extracted genomic DNA from each cell subset was spread evenly across all wells of several immunoSEQ 96-well plates, with each plate serving as a replicate. For sorted subsets, about 200 ng genomic DNA, equal to about 30,000 T cell genomes, was loaded into each replicate PCR. Purified libraries were quantified with a Qubit 3.0 fluorometer, sized on a Bioanalyzer 2100, and re-quantified with the KAPA Library Quantification kit. A separate single-read 150-cycle Illumina NextSeq 550 flow cell was used to sequence each immunoSEQ 96-well plate. The authors processed their data as follows. Because only junctional sequences without quality scores were contained in the immunoSEQ output, filtering matching that applied to full-length reads could not be performed. To assign V/J genes and CDR3, sequences were annotated using PyIR, a Python wrapper for IgBLAST v1.9, with IMGT germline references. Reads were removed for weak V/J assignments (E-value above 1e-6), missing CDR3, stop codons, out-of-frame junctions, or ambiguous translated residues. V3J clonotypes were defined as sequences sharing the same inferred V gene, J gene, and CDR3 amino acid sequence. To compute the percentage overlap between repertoires, the number of shared unique clonotypes was divided by the size of the smaller repertoire. RTK rarefaction, the Chao1 estimator, and Recon v2.1 estimates of unobserved clonotypes were used to assess repertoire richness. Generation probabilities were computed with OLGA for all TCRbeta clonotypes obtained by the gDNA method from several donors. TCRdb holds this immuneACCESS table with in-frame rearrangements only. Some clones are missing; in checked studies, unresolved V genes explain under half, and the rest has no known cause. Clone size and V and J calls were adopted from that table, with D and trimming inferred from the DNA. The sample includes 1,500,000 or so clones, with approximately 98.5% observed a single time. The top ten constitute around 0.38% of the sample.

Remarks on this clone: Its antigen remains undetermined. Base-call qualities are not available, and no considerably larger clone is one nucleotide away. The sample holds other DNA sequences that translate to the same CDR3.

Donors were healthy HIV-negative adults with no recently reported acute infections or vaccinations. Every donor was a Caucasian adult residing in Nashville, Tennessee, USA. Magnetic negative selection was used to enrich CD4+ T cells, after which naive cells were positively selected on CD45RA and the negative fraction became the memory subset. Blood was obtained by leukapheresis, after which PBMCs were separated by Ficoll-Histopaque density gradient centrifugation and cryopreserved in liquid nitrogen vapor phase. Purity and quantity of every magnetically sorted T cell population were checked by analytical flow cytometry. From each sorted fraction, genomic DNA was isolated and quantified by UV absorbance on a Nanodrop 2000c. According to the germline V gene, CDR1 reads SQVTM and CDR2 reads ANQGSEA. Including cysteine and phenylalanine, the CDR3 has 12 amino acids. Here the CDR3 DNA is all that survives: 36 bases in frame from base 1. For this chain, trimming is 6 bases at the V end and 8 bases at the J end, and the number of junction bases without a gene match is 5.

The receptor was isolated from a man in his thirties or forties in good health. The chain couples TRBV29-1 to TRBJ1-4, with TRBD1 identical over 8 junction bases. The sequencing input was naive CD4+ T cells sorted from blood. The cell subset or site label, as the study defines it: CD45RA+ positively selected. DNA sequence: TGCAGCGTCTCCGACAGGGGAGAAAAACTGTTTTTT. It codes for CSVSDRGEKLFF.